Included here is one T cell receptor beta chain sequence, with context. Its antigen is unknown. CDR1 is SQVTM, CDR2 ANQGSEA, per germline. The CDR3 contains 13 residues. Trimming removed 0 bases at V and 1 base at J, with 6 bases between. Lymphocytes (intraepithelial and lamina propria) were released by processing the graft tissue. Clones were read by immunoSEQ multiplex PCR, and TCRdb kept only the in-frame ones, dropping some. The sample comprises 25,000 to 35,000 clones, about 80% of which are singletons, and roughly 3% rests with the top ten. The data were obtained in a study of graft-versus-host responses after intestinal transplantation. Study-level results: Peak circulating GvH clone levels tracked with early post-transplant HvG declines.

This TCR was sampled from a human patient who received an intestinal transplant, so some T cells may come from the graft donor. Specimen: ileum tissue, collected 98 days after intestinal transplantation. The chain combines TRBV29-1 with TRBJ1-2; no definite D call. The CDR3 loop reads CSVEEESNYGYTF. For the CDR3, the DNA is TGCAGCGTTGAAGAAGAGAGTAACTATGGCTACACCTTC.